Described below is a single TCR beta chain sequence and its context. The antigen remains undetermined. Per germline, CDR1 SGHRS and CDR2 YFSETQ. The V and J ends lost 2 bases and 8 bases respectively, with 19 bases between them. The CDR3 runs to 15 residues. The data stem from a study of cytomegalovirus exposure and HLA in healthy donors. Study-level points and caveats: In vitro confirmation showed a few CMV-associated chains to be CMV antigen specific.

Generated by immunoSEQ multiplex PCR, the TCRdb table keeps only in-frame clones and is missing some. Among some 170,000 clones listed, approximately 87% were seen once. What was sequenced was PBMCs. The chain joins TRBV5-1 to TRBJ1-1, with D perhaps matching TRBD1 (5 bases). This receptor was identified in a woman aged 25 to 39 in good health and CMV-seronegative. CDR3 nucleotide sequence: TGCGCCAGCAGCTTCCTACAGGCCAAGGGGCCAGAAGCTTTCTTT. This translates into CASSFLQAKGPEAFF.